The source of this T cell receptor (beta chain) is a study of blood T cell repertoires in COVID-19. This clone was found a few times. Germline-derived CDR1 and CDR2 are SGHNT and YYREEE (reference sequence). The CDR3 loop spans 13 amino acids. With V trimmed by 0 bases and J by 11 bases, 7 bases remained unmatched. Sequenced by immunoSEQ multiplex PCR; TCRdb stores in-frame clones only, minus some. The sample lists 220,000 or so clones, approximately 90% seen once, with 0.87% in the top ten. V is TRBV5-4 and J is TRBJ1-1, with 7 nucleotides matching TRBD1. Sequenced: PBMCs or T cells enriched from blood (not recorded which). The receptor was isolated from a man aged 45 to 65 who had been exposed to COVID-19. The CDR3: CASSLETGASAFF. The CDR3 DNA is TGTGCCAGCAGCTTGGAAACAGGGGCTAGCGCTTTCTTT. Variable domain in full (rest from reference TRBV5-4 and TRBJ1-1): ETGVTQSPTHLIKTRGQQVTLRCSSQSGHNTVSWYQQALGQGPQFIFQYYREEENGRGNFPPRFSGLQFPNYSSELNVNALELDDSALYLCASSLETGASAFFGQGTRLTVV.